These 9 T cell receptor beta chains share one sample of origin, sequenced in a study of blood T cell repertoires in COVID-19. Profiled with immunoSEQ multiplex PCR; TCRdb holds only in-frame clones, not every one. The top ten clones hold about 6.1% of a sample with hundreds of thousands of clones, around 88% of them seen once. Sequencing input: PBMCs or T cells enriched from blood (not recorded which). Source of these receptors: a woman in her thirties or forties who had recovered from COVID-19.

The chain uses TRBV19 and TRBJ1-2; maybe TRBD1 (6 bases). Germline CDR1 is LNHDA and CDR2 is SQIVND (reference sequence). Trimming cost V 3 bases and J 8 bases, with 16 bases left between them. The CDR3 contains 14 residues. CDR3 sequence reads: CASSITGNGRGYTF. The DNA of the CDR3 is TGTGCCAGTAGTATTACAGGGAATGGAAGAGGCTACACCTTC.

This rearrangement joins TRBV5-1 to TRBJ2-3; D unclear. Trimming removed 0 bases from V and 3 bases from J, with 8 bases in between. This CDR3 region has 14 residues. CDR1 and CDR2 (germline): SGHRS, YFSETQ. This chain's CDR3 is CASSLGLETDTQYF. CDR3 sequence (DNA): TGCGCCAGCAGCTTGGGCCTAGAAACAGATACGCAGTATTTT.

DNA for the CDR3: TGCGCCAGCAGCGCAACGACTCTAGGGGGCACAGATACGCAGTATTTT. This translates into CASSATTLGGTDTQYF. This chain joins TRBV5-1 and TRBJ2-3; perhaps TRBD1 as D (5 bases). The ends were cut back, 4 bases at V and 1 base at J, with 16 bases in the middle. Germline V gene data show CDR1 as SGHRS and CDR2 as YFSETQ. CDR3 length: 16 amino acids.

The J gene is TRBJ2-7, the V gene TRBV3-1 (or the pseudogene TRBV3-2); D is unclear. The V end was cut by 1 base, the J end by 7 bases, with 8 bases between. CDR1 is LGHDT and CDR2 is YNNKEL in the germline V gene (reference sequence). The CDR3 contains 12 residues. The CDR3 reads CASSQGDGEQYF. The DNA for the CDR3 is TGTGCCAGCAGCCAAGGCGACGGGGAGCAGTACTTC.

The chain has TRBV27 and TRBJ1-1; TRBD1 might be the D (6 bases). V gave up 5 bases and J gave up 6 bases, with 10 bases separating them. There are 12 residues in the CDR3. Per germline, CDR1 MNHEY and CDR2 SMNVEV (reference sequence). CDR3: CASSLGGPEAFF. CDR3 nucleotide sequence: TGTGCCAGCAGTCTCGGGGGGCCTGAAGCTTTCTTT.

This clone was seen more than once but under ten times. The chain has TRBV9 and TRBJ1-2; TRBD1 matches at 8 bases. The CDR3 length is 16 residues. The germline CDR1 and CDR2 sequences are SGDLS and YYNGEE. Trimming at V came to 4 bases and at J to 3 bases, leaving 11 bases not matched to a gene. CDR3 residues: CASSPTGQVGYYGYTF. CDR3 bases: TGTGCCAGCAGCCCTACGGGACAGGTAGGGTACTATGGCTACACCTTC.

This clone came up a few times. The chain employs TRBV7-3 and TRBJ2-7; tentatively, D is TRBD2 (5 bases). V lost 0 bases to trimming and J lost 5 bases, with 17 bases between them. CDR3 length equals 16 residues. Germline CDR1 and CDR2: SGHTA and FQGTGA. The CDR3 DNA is TGTGCCAGCAGCTTAACGTCTATAGCAGGAGGTCACGAGCAGTACTTC. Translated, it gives CASSLTSIAGGHEQYF.

Here the CDR3 reads CASSTKDRRNEKLFF. The CDR3 DNA sequence: TGTGCCAGCAGCACAAAAGACAGGCGAAATGAAAAACTGTTTTTT. This chain joins TRBV5-8 and TRBJ1-4, with D possibly matching TRBD1 (6 bases). Per the germline V gene, CDR1 is SGHTS and CDR2 is YDEGEE. V was pared by 4 bases and J by 5 bases, with 15 bases between. This CDR3 is built from 15 residues. Supplemented by reference TRBV5-8 and TRBJ1-4, the full variable domain reads EAGVTQSPTHLIKTRGQQATLRCSPISGHTSVYWYQQALGLGLQFLLWYDEGEERNRGNFPPRFSGRQFPNYSSELNVNALELEDSALYLCASSTKDRRNEKLFFGSGTQLSVL.

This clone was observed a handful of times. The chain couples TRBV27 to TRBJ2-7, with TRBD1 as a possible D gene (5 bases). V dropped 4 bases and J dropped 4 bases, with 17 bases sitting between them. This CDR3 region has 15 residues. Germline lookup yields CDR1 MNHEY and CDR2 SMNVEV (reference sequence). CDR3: CASSYSPDMRYEQYF. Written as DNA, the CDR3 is TGTGCCAGCAGTTATTCTCCGGACATGCGGTACGAGCAGTACTTC.